This entry describes one T cell receptor beta chain. This entry belongs to a study of blood T cell repertoires in COVID-19. At the level of the study: COVID-19 samples, acute and convalescent, were from the United States, Italy and Spain. T cells, B-cell-depleted T cells, or PBMCs supplied cDNA or gDNA.

V lost 3 bases and J lost 10, with 21 bases in between. Germline loops: CDR1 MNHEY, CDR2 SMNVEV (reference sequence). The CDR3 has 15 amino acids. Libraries were prepared by immunoSEQ multiplex PCR; TCRdb keeps only in-frame clonotypes and omits some of them. The sample contains 70,000 or so clones, roughly 85% of which appear only once. The chain recombines TRBV27 with TRBJ1-1; the D gene is possibly TRBD1 (5 bases). The material sequenced was peripheral blood. The source of this sequence is a man at least 80 years old with acute or convalescent COVID-19. In DNA, the CDR3 is TGTGCCAGCAGTTTTCGTGGCAGGGCCTCGAGTCTAGCTTTCTTT. Its translation is CASSFRGRASSLAFF.